This entry describes one TCR beta chain. Its antigen is as yet unknown. This entry comes from a study of shared clonotypes between healthy human individuals. General study points: All-four-donor shared clonotypes had higher generation probabilities than non-shared clonotypes did.

Germline CDR1 reads LNHDA; CDR2 reads SQIVND (reference sequence). Trimming cost V 3 bases and J 6 bases; bases outside gene matches: 2. The CDR3 is 14 amino acids. The sorted-subset replicate PCRs were given around 200 ng DNA, which is tens of thousands of T cell genomes. Generated by immunoSEQ multiplex PCR, the TCRdb table keeps only in-frame clones and is missing some. The repertoire holds roughly 650,000 clones, with approximately 97% as singletons. Those who donated, Caucasian adults without exception, all lived in Nashville, Tennessee. This TCR was sampled from a young woman in good health. V usage is TRBV19 and J usage is TRBJ2-7; the match to TRBD2 covers 13 bases. Sequenced input: naive CD4+ T cells sorted from blood. Subset meaning: CD45RA+ positively selected. CDR3 region: CASSMGTSGIEQYF. The CDR3 DNA is TGTGCCAGTAGTATGGGGACTAGCGGGATCGAGCAGTACTTC.